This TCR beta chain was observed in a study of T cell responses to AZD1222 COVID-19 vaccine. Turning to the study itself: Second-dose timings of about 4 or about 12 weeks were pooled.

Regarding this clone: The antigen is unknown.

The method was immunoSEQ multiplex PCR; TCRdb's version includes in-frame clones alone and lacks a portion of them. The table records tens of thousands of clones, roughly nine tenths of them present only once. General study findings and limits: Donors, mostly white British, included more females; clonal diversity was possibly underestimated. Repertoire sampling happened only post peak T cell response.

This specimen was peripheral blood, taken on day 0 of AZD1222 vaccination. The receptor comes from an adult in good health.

The CDR3 protein is CASSPYAETQYF. The CDR3 bases are TGTGCCAGCAGCCCCTATGCTGAGACCCAGTACTTC. The chain employs TRBV7-2 and TRBJ2-5; no reliable D call. V dropped 5 bases and J dropped 5 bases, with 9 bases sitting between them. Germline loops: CDR1 SGHTA, CDR2 FQGNSA. The CDR3 runs to 12 residues.